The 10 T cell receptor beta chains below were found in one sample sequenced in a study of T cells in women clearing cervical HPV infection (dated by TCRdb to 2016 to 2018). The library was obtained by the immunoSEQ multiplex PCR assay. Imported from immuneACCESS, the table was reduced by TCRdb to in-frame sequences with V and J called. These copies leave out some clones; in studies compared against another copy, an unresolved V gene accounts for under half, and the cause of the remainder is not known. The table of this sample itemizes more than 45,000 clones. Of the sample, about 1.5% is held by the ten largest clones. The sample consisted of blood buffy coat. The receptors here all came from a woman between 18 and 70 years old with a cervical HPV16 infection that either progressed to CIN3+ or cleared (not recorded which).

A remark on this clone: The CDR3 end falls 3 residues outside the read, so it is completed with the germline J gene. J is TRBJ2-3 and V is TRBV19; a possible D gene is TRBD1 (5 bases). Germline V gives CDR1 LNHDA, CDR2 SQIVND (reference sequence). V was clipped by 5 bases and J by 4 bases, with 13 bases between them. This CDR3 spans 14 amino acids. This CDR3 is CASSPQTAPDTQYF. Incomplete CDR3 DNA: TGTGCCAGTAGTCCCCAGACAGCGCCAGATACG. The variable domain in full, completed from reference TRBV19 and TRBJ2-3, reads DGGITQSPKYLFRKEGQNVTLSCEQNLNHDAMYWYRQDPGQGLRLIYYSQIVNDFQKGDIAEGYSVSREKKESFPLTVTSAQKNPTAFYLCASSPQTAPDTQYFGPGTRLTVL.

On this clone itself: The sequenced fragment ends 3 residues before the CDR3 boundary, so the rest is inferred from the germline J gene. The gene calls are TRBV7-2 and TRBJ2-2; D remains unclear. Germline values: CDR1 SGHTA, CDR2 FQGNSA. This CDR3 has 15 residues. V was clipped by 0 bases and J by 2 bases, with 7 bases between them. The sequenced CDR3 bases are TGTGCCAGCAGCTTAGCGGGCGACAACACCGGGGAG. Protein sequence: CASSLAGDNTGE. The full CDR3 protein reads CASSLAGDNTGELFF.

The DNA read from the CDR3 is TGTGCCAGTAGTATAGGAGAACGGAGCACAGATACG. It translates to CASSIGERSTDT. From start to end, the CDR3 is CASSIGERSTDTQYF. The chain recombines TRBV19 with TRBJ2-3; D is undetermined. The read ends 3 residues before the CDR3 terminus; that terminus is restored from the germline J gene. Germline CDR1 and CDR2: LNHDA and SQIVND (reference sequence). The CDR3 is 15 amino acids. V lost 1 base and J lost 0, with 8 bases in between. The full variable domain, with the rest looked up from reference TRBV19 and TRBJ2-3, is DGGITQSPKYLFRKEGQNVTLSCEQNLNHDAMYWYRQDPGQGLRLIYYSQIVNDFQKGDIAEGYSVSREKKESFPLTVTSAQKNPTAFYLCASSIGERSTDTQYFGPGTRLTVL.

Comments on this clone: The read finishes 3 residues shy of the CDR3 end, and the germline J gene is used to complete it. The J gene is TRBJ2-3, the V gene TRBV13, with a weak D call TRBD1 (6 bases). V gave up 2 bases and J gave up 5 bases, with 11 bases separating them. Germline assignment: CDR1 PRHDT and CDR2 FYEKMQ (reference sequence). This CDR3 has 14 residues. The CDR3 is CASSLQGYGDTQYF. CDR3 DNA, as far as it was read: TGTGCCAGCAGCTTACAGGGGTATGGAGATACG.

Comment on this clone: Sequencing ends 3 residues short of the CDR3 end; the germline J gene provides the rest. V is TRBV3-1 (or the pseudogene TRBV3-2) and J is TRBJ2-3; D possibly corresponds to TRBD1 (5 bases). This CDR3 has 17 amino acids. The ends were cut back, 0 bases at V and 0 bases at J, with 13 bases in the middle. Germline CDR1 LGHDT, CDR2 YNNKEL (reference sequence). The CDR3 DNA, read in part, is TGTGCCAGCAGCCAAGATTACAGGACGTCTAGCACAGATACG. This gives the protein CASSQDYRTSSTDT. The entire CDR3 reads CASSQDYRTSSTDTQYF.

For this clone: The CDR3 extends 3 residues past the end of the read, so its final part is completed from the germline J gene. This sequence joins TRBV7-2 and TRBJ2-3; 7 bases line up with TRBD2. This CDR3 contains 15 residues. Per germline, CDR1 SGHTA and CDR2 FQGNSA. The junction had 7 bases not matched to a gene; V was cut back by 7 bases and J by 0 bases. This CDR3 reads CASTKNGGSTDTQYF. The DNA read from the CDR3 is TGTGCCAGCACGAAAAACGGGGGGAGCACAGATACG.

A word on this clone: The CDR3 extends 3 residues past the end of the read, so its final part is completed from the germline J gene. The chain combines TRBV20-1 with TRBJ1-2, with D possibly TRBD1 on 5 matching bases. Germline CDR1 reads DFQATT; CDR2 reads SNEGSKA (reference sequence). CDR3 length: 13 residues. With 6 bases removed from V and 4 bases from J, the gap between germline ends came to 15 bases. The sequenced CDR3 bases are TGCAGTGCCGACAGCCTCCTTTCCTATGGC. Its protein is CSADSLLSYG. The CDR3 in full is CSADSLLSYGYTF.

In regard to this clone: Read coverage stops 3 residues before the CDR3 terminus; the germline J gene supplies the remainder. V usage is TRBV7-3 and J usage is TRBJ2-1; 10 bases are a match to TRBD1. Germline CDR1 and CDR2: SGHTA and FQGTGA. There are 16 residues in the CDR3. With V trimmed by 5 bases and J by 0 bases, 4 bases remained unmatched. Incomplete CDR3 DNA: TGTGCCAGCAGCATGACAGGGGGCGTCTCCTACAATGAG. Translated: CASSMTGGVSYNE. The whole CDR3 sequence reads CASSMTGGVSYNEQFF.

The covered CDR3 bases are TGTGCCAGCTCACCCCCCTTGGACACTTCCTACGAG. Translating it yields CASSPPLDTSYE. The whole CDR3 reads CASSPPLDTSYEQYF. The rearrangement uses TRBV18 and TRBJ2-7; D is possibly TRBD1 (5 bases). The sequence runs out 3 residues before the end of the CDR3; the remainder is reconstructed from the germline J gene. V gave up 3 bases and J gave up 1 base, with 13 bases separating them. CDR1 and CDR2 from the germline V gene are KGHSH and LQKENI. This CDR3 comprises 15 residues.

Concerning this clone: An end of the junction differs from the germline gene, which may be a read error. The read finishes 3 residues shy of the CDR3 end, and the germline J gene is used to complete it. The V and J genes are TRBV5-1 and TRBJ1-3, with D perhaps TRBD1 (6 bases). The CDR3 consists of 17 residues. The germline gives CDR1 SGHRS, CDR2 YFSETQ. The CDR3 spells CASSLGGTRFSGNTIYF. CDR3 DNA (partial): TGCGCCAGCAGTTTGGGCGGGACACGATTCTCTGGAAACACC.